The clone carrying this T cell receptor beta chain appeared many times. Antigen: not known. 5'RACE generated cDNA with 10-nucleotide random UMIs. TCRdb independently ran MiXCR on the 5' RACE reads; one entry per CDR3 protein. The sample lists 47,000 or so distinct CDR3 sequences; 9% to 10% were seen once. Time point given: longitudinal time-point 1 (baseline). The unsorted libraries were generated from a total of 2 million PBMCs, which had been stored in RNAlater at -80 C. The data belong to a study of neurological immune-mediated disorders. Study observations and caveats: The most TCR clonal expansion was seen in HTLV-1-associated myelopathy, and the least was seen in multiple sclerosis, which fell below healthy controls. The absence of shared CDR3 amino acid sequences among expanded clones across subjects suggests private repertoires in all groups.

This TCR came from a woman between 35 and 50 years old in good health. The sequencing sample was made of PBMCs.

CDR3 DNA sequence: TGTGCCAGCAGCCCAGCGGGAGACAGAAACCTCTATGGCTACACCTTC. Translating it yields CASSPAGDRNLYGYTF. The chain employs TRBV3-1 and TRBJ1-2, with a possible D match to TRBD1 (5 bases). V gave up 4 bases and J gave up 4 bases, with 19 bases separating them. Looked up from germline, CDR1 is LGHDT and CDR2 is YNNKEL (reference sequence). This CDR3 has 16 amino acids.